This TCR beta chain was recorded in a study of monozygotic twins with inflammatory bowel disease. Notes on this clonotype: Its matching antigen is unknown.

No T cells were sorted before total RNA was taken from whole blood. TCR libraries were prepared from around 3,500 ng total RNA each. Following a re-call of the 5' RACE reads, TCRdb has one entry per CDR3 protein and lacks DNA. The sample data list around 150,000 distinct CDR3 sequences. Study-wide results and caveats: Patient repertoires may carry noise from differing immunosuppressive treatments.

The CDR3 consists of 16 residues. CDR1 DFQATT and CDR2 SNEGSKA come from the germline V gene (reference sequence). The rearrangement uses TRBV20-1 and TRBJ2-1. The sequence derives from a human donor with ulcerative colitis or Crohn's disease, or a healthy co-twin of an affected twin (not recorded which). Material for sequencing was blood. The CDR3: CSARDLAVLSYNEQFF.